This TCR beta chain derives from a study of T cells in Graves' hyperthyroidism and ophthalmopathy. The investigators amplified TCR beta CDR3 regions from RNA transcripts. TCR CDR3 underwent first-round RT-PCR with the HTBI primer set. TCRdb passed the multiplex PCR reads through MiXCR, listing each CDR3 protein once. The data show some 720,000 distinct CDR3 sequences, around 17% seen once. V lost 0 bases, J lost 6 bases, and 11 bases lay in between. Germline CDR1 and CDR2: SGHTA and FQGNSA. The CDR3 totals 15 residues. The table lists this clonotype with a few counts. A clone one base away is much larger, so this may be a read error.

Specimen: blood. This clonotype was obtained from a man aged 18-30 years with Graves' hyperthyroidism. This chain uses TRBV7-2 with TRBJ1-4; no clear D gene. Written as DNA, the CDR3 is TGTGCCAGCAGCTTAGCGCTCGGTGAACATGAAAAACTGTTTTTT. This codes for CASSLALGEHEKLFF.